Below are 23 T cell receptor beta chains sequenced from a single sample in a study of T cells after yellow fever vaccination. TCRdb fed the 5' RACE reads into MiXCR, producing one record per CDR3 protein. The sample includes roughly 160,000 distinct CDR3 sequences, roughly 9% seen only once; the top ten take around 33%. Sequenced here: CD8+ T cells sorted from PBMCs, sampled 45 days after the yellow fever booster vaccination. Receptors were obtained from a man aged 18 to 30 who received the YFV17D yellow fever vaccine.

V gene TRBV7-8 combines with J gene TRBJ2-7; D may be TRBD2 (6 bases). The germline V gene has CDR1 SGHVS and CDR2 FQNEAQ. CDR3 size: 16 residues. V gave up 1 base and J gave up 4 bases, with 17 bases separating them. CDR3 sequence reads: CASSLVGGKGSYEQYV. The CDR3 bases are TGTGCCAGCAGCTTAGTGGGAGGAAAGGGTTCGTACGAGCAGTACGTC.

Only a few counts were recorded for this clonotype. The genes are TRBV5-1 and TRBJ2-7, with D uncertain. Deletions cut 0 bases from V and 3 bases from J, with 7 bases between. CDR3 length: 13 residues. Looked up from germline, CDR1 is SGHRS and CDR2 is YFSETQ. The CDR3 reads CASSLALNYEQYV. CDR3 DNA: TGCGCCAGCAGCTTGGCCCTAAACTACGAGCAGTACGTC.

This clonotype was found a few times. This sequence joins TRBV6-5 and TRBJ2-7; 7 bases align to TRBD1. The V and J ends lost 7 bases and 5 bases, in that order; junction bases with no gene match: 11. Per germline, CDR1 MNHEY and CDR2 SVGAGI. The length of the CDR3 is 14 residues. CDR3 sequence: CASNPTGISHEQYF. CDR3 nucleotide sequence: TGTGCCAGCAACCCGACAGGGATTAGCCACGAGCAGTACTTC.

This clonotype was counted a few times. This rearrangement joins TRBV7-9 to TRBJ1-1; the match to TRBD1 covers 10 bases. The V and J ends lost 5 bases and 3 bases, in that order; junction bases with no gene match: 12. Per germline, CDR1 SEHNR and CDR2 FQNEAQ (reference sequence). The CDR3 consists of 17 residues. The CDR3, as DNA: TGTGCCAGCAGCCCTCGACAGGGGGCGGTCGGGTACACTGAAGCTTTCTTT. Protein product: CASSPRQGAVGYTEAFF.

V usage is TRBV12-3 or TRBV12-4 and J usage is TRBJ2-7, with D unclear. The CDR3 covers 13 residues. V lost 2 bases and J 2 bases, leaving 7 bases between the germline ends. The CDR3: CASSLIGPYEQYF. The CDR3 region has the DNA TGTGCCAGCAGTTTAATCGGGCCCTACGAGCAGTACTTC.

This clonotype was detected a few times. V and J are TRBV5-4 and TRBJ2-3; possibly TRBD2 for D (6 bases). The CDR3 runs to 17 residues. Germline-derived CDR1 and CDR2 are SGHNT and YYREEE (reference sequence). Trimming removed 4 bases from V and 4 bases from J, with 22 bases in between. The DNA for the CDR3 is TGTGCCAGCAGCGCACCCCCGACTAGACCCTCCGCAGATACGCAGTATTTT. The encoded protein is CASSAPPTRPSADTQYF.

There are a few counts of this clonotype. The rearrangement links TRBV5-1 to TRBJ2-7, with unresolved D. Germline V gene data show CDR1 as SGHRS and CDR2 as YFSETQ. The germline V and J ends were trimmed by 3 bases and 0 bases, with 16 bases remaining between them. The CDR3 loop spans 16 amino acids. DNA for the CDR3: TGCGCCAGCAGCTACGCCGAAACCTTGAGCTCCTACGAGCAGTACTTC. This translates into CASSYAETLSSYEQYF. The full variable domain, its missing parts supplied by reference TRBV5-1 and TRBJ2-7, is KAGVTQTPRYLIKTRGQQVTLSCSPISGHRSVSWYQQTPGQGLQFLFEYFSETQRNKGNFPGRFSGRQFSNSRSEMNVSTLELGDSALYLCASSYAETLSSYEQYFGPGTRLTVT.

The sample holds a few counts of this clonotype. The chain employs TRBV7-3 and TRBJ2-2; 12 bases align to TRBD1. CDR1 is SGHTA and CDR2 is FQGTGA in the germline V gene. This CDR3 is 18 amino acids long. V lost 1 base to trimming and J lost 3 bases; unmatched junction nucleotides: 6. The CDR3 DNA reads TGTGCCAGCAGCTTAAATATGGGGACAGGGGGCGACACCGGGGAGCTGTTTTTT. This gives the protein CASSLNMGTGGDTGELFF.

This clonotype was picked up a small number of times. This CDR3 is CASRSGQAYEQYF. Written as DNA, the CDR3 is TGTGCCAGCAGATCAGGGCAGGCCTACGAGCAGTACTTC. This chain uses TRBV27 with TRBJ2-7; D might be TRBD1 (5 bases). This CDR3 is built from 13 residues. From germline, CDR1 is MNHEY and CDR2 SMNVEV (reference sequence). The V and J ends lost 6 bases and 2 bases respectively, with 11 bases between them.

Only a few counts were recorded for this clonotype. The chain couples TRBV29-1 to TRBJ2-2; D is possibly TRBD1 (5 bases). The CDR3 runs to 12 residues. CDR1 and CDR2 (germline): SQVTM, ANQGSEA. V gave up 5 bases and J gave up 4 bases, with 8 bases separating them. The CDR3 nucleotides are TGCAGCGTTCCAGGGCCCACCGGGGAGCTGTTTTTT. Protein sequence: CSVPGPTGELFF.

This clonotype was counted between two and nine times. This chain uses TRBV6-5 with TRBJ2-7, with D perhaps TRBD2 (5 bases). The CDR3 extends over 14 amino acids. Germline CDR1 and CDR2: MNHEY and SVGAGI. V was pared by 9 bases and J by 3 bases, with 18 bases between. The CDR3 nucleotides read TGTGCCAGTTCATTCCCGGGAAGAGACTACGAGCAGTACTTC. Its translation: CASSFPGRDYEQYF.

This rearrangement joins TRBV3-1 to TRBJ2-5; 11 positions match TRBD2. Losses at the gene ends were 6 bases for V and 1 base for J; bases not matched to a gene: 7. CDR3 length equals 16 residues. From germline, CDR1 is LGHDT and CDR2 YNNKEL (reference sequence). The CDR3 reads CASRQRLAGSQETQYF. The CDR3 coding sequence is TGTGCCAGCAGACAAAGACTAGCGGGGAGCCAAGAGACCCAGTACTTC.

The sample holds many counts of this clonotype. The V gene is TRBV25-1, the J gene TRBJ1-2; D ambiguous. This CDR3 region has 12 residues. V was trimmed by 4 bases and J by 2 bases, leaving 5 bases between them. Looked up from germline, CDR1 is MGHDK and CDR2 is SYGVNS. The DNA of the CDR3 is TGTGCCAGCAGTGTACAGAACTATGGCTACACCTTC. Residues: CASSVQNYGYTF.

The table lists this clonotype with a few counts. This CDR3 is CASSYSSGLVTGELFF. The CDR3 DNA reads as TGTGCCAGCAGTTACTCGTCGGGGTTAGTCACCGGGGAGCTGTTTTTT. J is TRBJ2-2 and V is TRBV6-5, with D perhaps TRBD2 (5 bases). The CDR3 contains 16 residues. Deletions cut 0 bases from V and 4 bases from J, with 12 bases between. Germline V CDR1 and CDR2: MNHEY, SVGAGI.

This clonotype has a handful of counts. The J gene is TRBJ2-1, the V gene TRBV5-1; TRBD2 aligns across 9 bases. This CDR3 spans 18 amino acids. V dropped 4 bases and J dropped 0; count of bases not matched to a gene: 11. The germline CDR1 and CDR2 sequences are SGHRS and YFSETQ. CDR3 in amino acids: CASSPGVAGAGSYNEQFF. The CDR3 DNA reads as TGCGCCAGCAGCCCTGGGGTAGCGGGGGCAGGCTCCTACAATGAGCAGTTCTTC.

The chain employs TRBV29-1 and TRBJ1-1; D is perhaps TRBD1 (6 bases). Germline CDR1 reads SQVTM; CDR2 reads ANQGSEA. The CDR3 is 10 amino acids. V dropped 5 bases and J dropped 7 bases, with 8 bases sitting between them. CDR3 coding DNA: TGCAGCGTTACAGGGTTTGAAGCTTTCTTT. It is translated as CSVTGFEAFF.

In its sample, this clonotype was seen many times. This rearrangement joins TRBV2 to TRBJ2-7; 7 nucleotides align to TRBD2. Losses at the gene ends were 7 bases for V and 2 bases for J; bases not matched to a gene: 2. Looked up from germline, CDR1 is SNHLY and CDR2 is FYNNEI. The length of the CDR3 is 12 residues. The CDR3 sequence: CASTRGAYEQYV. The CDR3 DNA reads as TGTGCCAGCACTCGGGGGGCCTACGAGCAGTACGTC.

This clonotype came up many times. The CDR3 sequence: CASSQDSQERELFF. In DNA, the CDR3 is TGCGCCAGCAGCCAAGACTCACAGGAGAGGGAGCTGTTTTTT. V gene TRBV4-3 combines with J gene TRBJ2-2, with a tentative D call TRBD1 (5 bases). CDR1 and CDR2 from the germline V gene are LGHNA and YSLEER. V dropped 0 bases and J dropped 9 bases, with 11 bases sitting between them. This CDR3 is built from 14 residues.

The chain recombines TRBV28 with TRBJ2-7; TRBD1 matches at 9 bases. The CDR3 sequence is 15 residues long. The ends lost 6 bases at V and 5 bases at J; junction bases unmatched: 11. Per germline, CDR1 MDHEN and CDR2 SYDVKM. CDR3 protein: CASSLTGTGSHEQYV. The CDR3 DNA follows: TGTGCCAGCAGCCTTACCGGGACAGGGTCTCACGAGCAGTACGTC.

This clonotype occurred a few times. Here the CDR3 DNA reads TGTGCCAGCAGCCCTACCTTGACTAGAGATACGCAGTATTTT. It yields the protein CASSPTLTRDTQYF. The chain has TRBV7-2 and TRBJ2-3, with a possible D match to TRBD2 (6 bases). The CDR3 is made up of 14 amino acids. Deletions cut 5 bases from V and 5 bases from J, with 14 bases between. Germline CDR1 reads SGHTA; CDR2 reads FQGNSA.

This chain links TRBV20-1 with TRBJ2-5; the D is unclear. Trimming shortened V by 5 bases and J by 0 bases, and 16 bases separated the two germline ends. Germline V lookup: CDR1 DFQATT, CDR2 SNEGSKA (reference sequence). The CDR3 has 15 residues. In DNA form, the CDR3 reads TGCAGTGCTCCGGATTGGGAACTGTACCAAGAGACCCAGTACTTC. Translated: CSAPDWELYQETQYF.

The chain employs TRBV19 and TRBJ1-1; D gene uncertain. The CDR3 contains 13 residues. Trimming removed 3 bases from V and 4 bases from J, with 9 bases in between. In germline, CDR1 is LNHDA, CDR2 SQIVND (reference sequence). CDR3 in DNA: TGTGCCAGTAGTATCTGGGGTGGCACTGAAGCTTTCTTT. It is translated as CASSIWGGTEAFF.

The CDR3 here is CSVVVDYEQYF. For the CDR3, the DNA is TGCAGCGTCGTGGTTGACTACGAGCAGTACTTC. The rearrangement uses TRBV29-1 and TRBJ2-7; D is uncertain. CDR1 SQVTM and CDR2 ANQGSEA come from the germline V gene. V lost 6 bases, J lost 3 bases, and 9 bases lay in between. This CDR3 comprises 11 residues.